The 32 T cell receptor beta chains below come from one sample, sequenced in a study of T cell changes during pregnancy in multiple sclerosis. TCRdb keeps only in-frame clones here, not all; method: immunoSEQ multiplex PCR. The table shows about 69,000 clones, with under 95% occurring only once. The sample in question was peripheral blood, obtained in the third trimester of pregnancy. All receptors derive from a female donor with multiple sclerosis, enrolled in a pregnancy study.

This clone is categorized as medium-sized (0.01 to 0.1%). The J gene is TRBJ1-5, the V gene TRBV30, with a tentative D call TRBD1 (6 bases). V was shortened by 2 bases and J by 2 bases, with 13 bases between the two germline ends. The CDR3 spans 15 residues. From germline, CDR1 is GTSNPN and CDR2 SVGIG (reference sequence). The CDR3 loop is CAWSRADSRNQPQHF. CDR3 nucleotides: TGTGCCTGGAGTCGCGCGGACAGTCGCAATCAGCCCCAGCATTTT.

This clone came up a few times. This sequence joins TRBV9 and TRBJ2-1; 12 bases align to TRBD2. The CDR3 runs to 16 residues. Germline loops: CDR1 SGDLS, CDR2 YYNGEE. The junction had 13 bases not matched to a gene; V was cut back by 6 bases and J by 9 bases. CDR3 DNA: TGTGCCAGCACCCCCTTTGGGCTAGCGGGGGGGGGTGAGCAGTTCTTC. Protein product: CASTPFGLAGGGEQFF.

This CDR3 reads CASSQLRGGAGETQYF. CDR3 coding DNA: TGCGCCAGCAGCCAGCTCCGCGGGGGGGCAGGGGAGACCCAGTACTTC. J is TRBJ2-5 and V is TRBV4-1; TRBD2 matches 9 bases. Losses at the gene ends were 3 bases for V and 5 bases for J; bases not matched to a gene: 10. Germline loops: CDR1 MGHRA, CDR2 YSYEKL. The CDR3 spans 16 residues.

The chain employs TRBV15 and TRBJ2-2; D is unclear. This CDR3 contains 14 residues. The germline gives CDR1 LNHNV, CDR2 YYDKDF (reference sequence). V shed 0 bases and J shed 1 base, with 3 bases lying between them. The CDR3 region has the DNA TGTGCCACCAGCAGAGATAGGAACACCGGGGAGCTGTTTTTT. Protein product: CATSRDRNTGELFF.

The chain recombines TRBV6-8 with TRBJ1-6; D is possibly TRBD1 (6 bases). The germline V gene has CDR1 MNHGY and CDR2 SAAAGT. The V end lost 6 bases, the J end lost 0 bases, and 15 bases lay between the germline ends. The CDR3 consists of 17 residues. DNA of the CDR3: TGTGCCAGCAGGGGAGACAGGCCGCCCTCCTATAATTCACCCCTCCACTTT. Translation gives CASRGDRPPSYNSPLHF.

The V call is TRBV7-2, the J call TRBJ1-5; 7 bases fit TRBD1. Germline CDR1 reads SGHTA; CDR2 reads FQGNSA. Trimming cost V 1 base and J 6 bases; bases outside gene matches: 3. The CDR3 consists of 14 residues. The CDR3 region has the DNA TGTGCCAGCAGCTTAGAAGGGGGCCCTCAGCCCCAGCATTTT. Its translation is CASSLEGGPQPQHF.

As to this clone: At one end the junction does not follow the germline gene, possibly because of a read error. V is TRBV7-7 and J is TRBJ1-5; 9 bases are a match to TRBD1. Germline CDR1 SSHAT, CDR2 FNYEAQ (reference sequence). The CDR3 has 13 residues. The CDR3 loop is CASSSGQGQPQHF. The CDR3 DNA reads TGTGCTAGCAGCTCGGGACAGGGCCAGCCCCAGCATTTT.

Only one count was recorded for this clone. The rearrangement links TRBV6-6 to TRBJ1-5; D may be TRBD1 (5 bases). CDR1 MNHNY and CDR2 SVGAGI come from the germline V gene (reference sequence). The CDR3 has 12 amino acids. With 7 bases removed from V and 6 bases from J, the gap between germline ends came to 10 bases. The CDR3 reads CASTMGPQPQHF. For the CDR3, the DNA is TGTGCCAGCACTATGGGGCCTCAGCCCCAGCATTTT.

J is TRBJ2-7 and V is TRBV6-5, with D uncertain. The V gene lost 2 bases and the J gene lost 3 bases, with 8 bases spanning the gap. CDR3 length: 13 residues. Germline CDR1 is MNHEY and CDR2 is SVGAGI. The DNA of the CDR3 is TGTGCCAGCAGTTACCTCCCCCTCTACGAGCAGTACTTC. Its translation: CASSYLPLYEQYF.

Only one count was recorded for this clone. CDR3 in amino acids: CASSSGDRDMNTEAFF. Here the CDR3 DNA reads TGTGCCAGCAGCTCAGGGGACAGGGACATGAACACTGAAGCTTTCTTT. The V gene is TRBV7-9, the J gene TRBJ1-1, with TRBD1 matching over 9 bases. Germline CDR1 reads SEHNR; CDR2 reads FQNEAQ (reference sequence). V lost 4 bases, J lost 0 bases, and 6 bases stayed unmatched. CDR3 length: 16 amino acids.

On this clone itself: Mismatch with germline at one junction end may stem from a read error. This rearrangement joins TRBV5-1 to TRBJ2-1; D is uncertain. CDR3 size: 15 residues. Germline V gives CDR1 SGHRS, CDR2 YFSETQ. The CDR3 region is CANSLGTFSYNEQFF. CDR3 DNA: TGCGCCAACAGCTTGGGAACATTTTCCTACAATGAGCAGTTCTTC.

The genes are TRBV5-1 and TRBJ2-4; D is possibly TRBD1 (5 bases). V was cut by 0 bases and J by 5 bases, with 9 bases left in between. Looked up from germline, CDR1 is SGHRS and CDR2 is YFSETQ. The CDR3 is made up of 14 amino acids. The CDR3 region has the DNA TGCGCCAGCAGCTTGGCAGGGATCGAAAACATTCAGTACTTC. It is translated as CASSLAGIENIQYF. Drawing the rest from reference TRBV5-1 and TRBJ2-4, the complete variable domain is KAGVTQTPRYLIKTRGQQVTLSCSPISGHRSVSWYQQTPGQGLQFLFEYFSETQRNKGNFPGRFSGRQFSNSRSEMNVSTLELGDSALYLCASSLAGIENIQYFGAGTRLSVL.

The CDR3 loop is CASSATDRASSYNEQFF. In DNA form, the CDR3 reads TGCGCCAGCAGTGCCACCGACAGGGCCAGCTCCTACAATGAGCAGTTCTTC. V is TRBV5-1 and J is TRBJ2-1, with TRBD1 matching over 7 bases. Germline V CDR1 and CDR2: SGHRS, YFSETQ. V shed 5 bases, J shed 0 bases, and the junction held 11 bases outside the gene matches. This CDR3 contains 17 residues.

The chain is built from TRBV6-1 and TRBJ2-7; the D gene is possibly TRBD1 (7 bases). Deletions cut 4 bases from V and 3 bases from J, with 19 bases between. The CDR3 is 16 residues long. Germline loops: CDR1 MNHNS, CDR2 SASEGT. CDR3 bases: TGTGCCAGCAGTGCCCTGGAGGGGGCGATCCTCTACGAGCAGTACTTC. Translation gives CASSALEGAILYEQYF.

The chain couples TRBV6-5 to TRBJ1-5; 9 positions match TRBD1. Looked up from germline, CDR1 is MNHEY and CDR2 is SVGAGI. J lost 5 bases, V lost 6 bases, and 8 bases had no gene match. The CDR3 covers 15 residues. The CDR3 DNA reads as TGTGCCAGCAGCTACGCGTGGACAGGGGATCAGCCCCAGCATTTT. Translated, it gives CASSYAWTGDQPQHF.

This sequence joins TRBV2 and TRBJ1-2; D may be TRBD1 (6 bases). The CDR3 runs to 13 residues. V was trimmed by 7 bases and J by 3 bases, leaving 12 bases between them. Germline CDR1 SNHLY, CDR2 FYNNEI. CDR3: CASIGDIYYGYTF. The CDR3 coding sequence is TGTGCCAGCATTGGGGACATCTACTATGGCTACACCTTC.

The chain uses TRBV6-4 and TRBJ2-3; 7 nucleotides align to TRBD1. Unmatched junction bases numbered 10, after V lost 3 bases and J lost 4 bases. Germline CDR1 reads MRHNA; CDR2 reads SNTAGT. The CDR3 spans 16 residues. The CDR3 DNA reads as TGTGCCAGCAGTGAGACCGACAGGGTAGGGCCAGATACGCAGTATTTT. Translated, it gives CASSETDRVGPDTQYF.

The V call is TRBV6-1, the J call TRBJ1-6; tentative D call: TRBD1 (5 bases). Germline CDR1 is MNHNS and CDR2 is SASEGT. With 10 bases removed from V and 8 bases from J, the gap between germline ends came to 18 bases. The CDR3 loop spans 14 amino acids. The CDR3 sequence: CATGGRDAYSPLHF. The CDR3 DNA is TGTGCCACCGGAGGGAGGGACGCTTATTCACCCCTCCACTTT.

CDR3 nucleotides: TGTGCCAGCAGACGATGGACAGGGCTGGATACGCAGTATTTT. Protein sequence: CASRRWTGLDTQYF. V is TRBV13 and J is TRBJ2-3; 8 nucleotides match TRBD1. This CDR3 contains 14 residues. Germline CDR1 is PRHDT and CDR2 is FYEKMQ (reference sequence). After removal of 6 bases from V and 6 bases from J, the junction contained 8 bases not matched to a gene.

The chain uses TRBV5-4 and TRBJ2-2, with 12 bases lining up with TRBD1. Germline V gene data show CDR1 as SGHNT and CDR2 as YYREEE (reference sequence). The CDR3 has 16 amino acids. V was pared by 4 bases and J by 7 bases, with 8 bases of the junction left unmatched. CDR3 in amino acids: CASSEGQGAKIGELFF. The CDR3 DNA is TGTGCCAGCAGCGAGGGACAGGGGGCTAAAATCGGGGAGCTGTTTTTT.

The gene calls are TRBV11-1 and TRBJ1-4; 7 bases align to TRBD1. Germline CDR1 and CDR2: SGHAT and FQDESV (reference sequence). The CDR3 totals 16 residues. V was clipped by 4 bases and J by 5 bases; unmatched bases: 10. DNA for the CDR3: TGTGCCAGCAGCTCGCCCCCGGGACAGAGAAATGAAAAACTGTTTTTT. It yields the protein CASSSPPGQRNEKLFF.

This clone was detected only once. The chain is built from TRBV9 and TRBJ1-1; unclear D gene. The CDR3 loop spans 15 amino acids. CDR1 and CDR2 from the germline V gene are SGDLS and YYNGEE. The germline V and J ends were trimmed by 3 bases and 3 bases, with 15 bases remaining between them. The CDR3 nucleotides are TGTGCCAGCAGCGGAAGACACAGAAGTGACACTGAAGCTTTCTTT. The encoded protein is CASSGRHRSDTEAFF. The whole variable domain, remainder taken from reference TRBV9 and TRBJ1-1, is DSGVTQTPKHLITATGQRVTLRCSPRSGDLSVYWYQQSLDQGLQFLIQYYNGEERAKGNILERFSAQQFPDLHSELNLSSLELGDSALYFCASSGRHRSDTEAFFGQGTRLTVV.

This chain links TRBV5-6 with TRBJ1-4; 8 bases are shared with TRBD1. V shed 1 base and J 3 bases; nucleotides not matched to a gene: 5. The CDR3 spans 16 residues. Germline V gene data show CDR1 as SGHDT and CDR2 as YYEEEE. CDR3 nucleotides: TGTGCCAGCAGCTTGACAGGGGGGGCATCTAATGAAAAACTGTTTTTT. Translated, it gives CASSLTGGASNEKLFF.

A few counts support this clone. The chain uses TRBV27 and TRBJ1-2, with a possible D match to TRBD1 (6 bases). The length of the CDR3 is 13 residues. CDR1 is MNHEY, CDR2 SMNVEV, per germline (reference sequence). V was pared by 5 bases and J by 2 bases, with 9 bases between. Written as DNA, the CDR3 is TGTGCCAGCAGTCCTGACAGGAACTATGGCTACACCTTC. Amino acid sequence: CASSPDRNYGYTF.

This chain links TRBV30 with TRBJ2-7, with 9 bases that match TRBD1. The CDR3 contains 16 residues. In germline, CDR1 is GTSNPN, CDR2 SVGIG (reference sequence). With V trimmed by 2 bases and J by 3 bases, 11 bases remained unmatched. CDR3 in DNA: TGTGCCTGGAGTATATTTTGGGACAGGGAGAACTACGAGCAGTACTTC. Its translation is CAWSIFWDRENYEQYF.

V is TRBV19 and J is TRBJ1-1; D is unclear. V dropped 5 bases and J dropped 0 bases, with 4 bases sitting between them. CDR3 size: 12 residues. In germline, CDR1 is LNHDA, CDR2 SQIVND (reference sequence). CDR3 sequence (DNA): TGTGCCAGTAGTCCCATGAACACTGAAGCTTTCTTT. This translates into CASSPMNTEAFF.

The chain is built from TRBV15 and TRBJ1-2; D not certain. Germline V lookup: CDR1 LNHNV, CDR2 YYDKDF (reference sequence). This CDR3 is built from 15 residues. V dropped 0 bases and J dropped 1 base, with 9 bases sitting between them. In nucleotides, the CDR3 is TGTGCCACCAGCAGAGATTTGAGGGATAACTATGGCTACACCTTC. Protein: CATSRDLRDNYGYTF.

The J gene is TRBJ2-5, the V gene TRBV5-1; the match to TRBD1 covers 11 bases. The CDR3 totals 16 residues. J was trimmed by 5 bases and V by 6 bases; bases with no gene match: 12. Germline V gene data show CDR1 as SGHRS and CDR2 as YFSETQ. CDR3 protein: CASTRRTGGPGETQYF. The CDR3 DNA is TGCGCCAGCACCCGCCGGACAGGGGGCCCAGGGGAGACCCAGTACTTC.

This chain uses TRBV25-1 with TRBJ1-1; D gene unclear. With 5 bases removed from V and 2 bases from J, the gap between germline ends came to 15 bases. The CDR3 spans 15 residues. Germline CDR1 reads MGHDK; CDR2 reads SYGVNS. In DNA form, the CDR3 reads TGTGCCAGCAGTTATTCCGGAAGAGGAAACACTGAAGCTTTCTTT. Translated: CASSYSGRGNTEAFF. The full variable domain, in which reference TRBV25-1 and TRBJ1-1 provide the parts outside the CDR3, is EADIYQTPRYLVIGTGKKITLECSQTMGHDKMYWYQQDPGMELHLIHYSYGVNSTEKGDLSSESTVSRIRTEHFPLTLESARPSHTSQYLCASSYSGRGNTEAFFGQGTRLTVV.

The chain uses TRBV5-1 and TRBJ1-1, with 11 bases matching TRBD1. From germline, CDR1 is SGHRS and CDR2 YFSETQ. Unmatched junction bases numbered 16, after V lost 4 bases and J lost 5 bases. This CDR3 is built from 18 residues. The CDR3 DNA reads as TGCGCCAGCAGCCCGGACAGGGGGCGTATTAGGGTCCCAACTGAAGCTTTCTTT. Amino acid sequence: CASSPDRGRIRVPTEAFF. The full variable domain, rest sourced from reference TRBV5-1 and TRBJ1-1, is KAGVTQTPRYLIKTRGQQVTLSCSPISGHRSVSWYQQTPGQGLQFLFEYFSETQRNKGNFPGRFSGRQFSNSRSEMNVSTLELGDSALYLCASSPDRGRIRVPTEAFFGQGTRLTVV.

The chain joins TRBV5-1 to TRBJ1-1; D unclear. Deletions cut 0 bases from V and 1 base from J, with 16 bases between. Germline CDR1 SGHRS, CDR2 YFSETQ. This CDR3 region has 17 residues. Here the CDR3 DNA reads TGCGCCAGCAGCTTGGCTTTAAGTATTCTAACGAACACTGAAGCTTTCTTT. It translates to CASSLALSILTNTEAFF.

The V call is TRBV5-6, the J call TRBJ2-3; TRBD1 is a possible D gene (6 bases). Trimming took 4 bases from V and 3 from J, leaving 15 bases between them. The CDR3 extends over 15 amino acids. Looked up from germline, CDR1 is SGHDT and CDR2 is YYEEEE. The CDR3 sequence: CASSPDRLPTDTQYF. DNA for the CDR3: TGTGCCAGCAGCCCAGACAGGTTACCAACAGATACGCAGTATTTT.